Listed below are T cell receptor beta chains from one sample, sequenced in a study of cytomegalovirus exposure and HLA in healthy donors. Libraries were prepared by immunoSEQ multiplex PCR; TCRdb keeps only in-frame clonotypes and omits some of them. The sample records 150,000 to 200,000 clones, 70% to 75% being singletons. The sample was PBMCs. Every receptor here comes from a man younger than 30 in good health and CMV-seropositive. Both conserved end residues are part of each CDR3. Fields, in order: D gene, clone size, V gene, J gene, CDR3 protein, CDR3 DNA. The D gene is left open where the match is weak. Clone size is given for some rows only: seen once, a few or many times, or a class if the clone is expanded.

d_call: TRBD2
clone_size: -
v_call: TRBV6-4
j_call: TRBJ2-5
cdr3_aa: CAISVGGLAGGPPGETQYF
cdr3_nt: TGTGCCATCTCGGTGGGGGGACTAGCGGGAGGGCCCCCCGGAGAGACCCAGTACTTC

d_call: TRBD1
clone_size: -
v_call: TRBV2
j_call: TRBJ2-1
cdr3_aa: CASSGVRRTGGNSVSYNEQFF
cdr3_nt: TGTGCCAGCAGTGGCGTAAGAAGGACAGGGGGCAATTCGGTCTCCTACAATGAGCAGTTCTTC

d_call: -
clone_size: few
v_call: TRBV14
j_call: TRBJ1-2
cdr3_aa: CASSPAANYGYTF
cdr3_nt: TGTGCCAGCAGCCCGGCGGCTAACTATGGCTACACCTTC

d_call: TRBD1
clone_size: -
v_call: TRBV6-1
j_call: TRBJ1-1
cdr3_aa: CASSEPTSPTGKVNTEAFF
cdr3_nt: TGTGCCAGCAGTGAACCGACATCCCCGACAGGGAAAGTGAACACTGAAGCTTTCTTT

d_call: -
clone_size: -
v_call: TRBV27
j_call: TRBJ1-1
cdr3_aa: CASSLSRERATEAFF
cdr3_nt: TGTGCCAGCAGTTTATCTCGAGAGCGAGCTACTGAAGCTTTCTTT

d_call: -
clone_size: -
v_call: TRBV11-2
j_call: TRBJ1-1
cdr3_aa: CASSSPRLPNTEAFF
cdr3_nt: TGTGCCAGCAGCTCCCCCCGACTGCCCAACACTGAAGCTTTCTTT

d_call: -
clone_size: few
v_call: TRBV2
j_call: TRBJ1-4
cdr3_aa: CASSVRDTGEKLFF
cdr3_nt: TGTGCCAGCAGTGTCCGGGATACGGGGGAAAAACTGTTTTTT

d_call: -
clone_size: -
v_call: TRBV4-2
j_call: TRBJ2-3
cdr3_aa: CASSQDVRASSVVPDTQYF
cdr3_nt: TGTGCCAGCAGCCAAGATGTTCGGGCTAGCAGTGTTGTGCCGGATACGCAGTATTTT

d_call: -
clone_size: -
v_call: TRBV7-2
j_call: TRBJ1-1
cdr3_aa: CASSLAFSGPNTEAFF
cdr3_nt: TGTGCCAGCAGCTTAGCTTTCTCAGGGCCGAACACTGAAGCTTTCTTT

d_call: TRBD2
clone_size: -
v_call: TRBV7-7
j_call: TRBJ2-1
cdr3_aa: CASSLAGGYNEQFF
cdr3_nt: TGTGCTAGCAGCTTAGCGGGAGGGTACAATGAGCAGTTCTTC

d_call: -
clone_size: -
v_call: TRBV7-2
j_call: TRBJ2-3
cdr3_aa: CASSLDQGDTQYF
cdr3_nt: TGTGCCAGCAGCTTAGATCAGGGAGATACGCAGTATTTT

d_call: -
clone_size: -
v_call: TRBV19
j_call: TRBJ2-3
cdr3_aa: CASTQQGLDTQYF
cdr3_nt: TGTGCCAGTACCCAACAGGGCCTAGATACGCAGTATTTT

d_call: TRBD2
clone_size: -
v_call: TRBV4-2
j_call: TRBJ2-1
cdr3_aa: CASSLRLASGDEQFF
cdr3_nt: TGTGCCAGCAGCCTACGACTAGCGTCGGGCGATGAGCAGTTCTTC

d_call: -
clone_size: -
v_call: TRBV9
j_call: TRBJ1-6
cdr3_aa: CASSGGGEGYNSPLHF
cdr3_nt: TGTGCCAGCAGCGGTGGGGGGGAAGGCTATAATTCACCCCTCCACTTT

d_call: TRBD2
clone_size: few
v_call: TRBV7-9
j_call: TRBJ2-1
cdr3_aa: CASSLSSGRPFF
cdr3_nt: TGTGCCAGCAGCTTATCTAGCGGGAGACCGTTCTTC

d_call: -
clone_size: -
v_call: TRBV7-2
j_call: TRBJ1-1
cdr3_aa: CASSLGRRSEAFF
cdr3_nt: TGTGCCAGCAGCTTAGGGAGGAGGTCTGAAGCTTTCTTT

d_call: -
clone_size: -
v_call: TRBV9
j_call: TRBJ2-5
cdr3_aa: CASSAGGAQETQYF
cdr3_nt: TGTGCCAGCAGCGCAGGTGGGGCCCAAGAGACCCAGTACTTC

d_call: -
clone_size: -
v_call: TRBV7-9
j_call: TRBJ2-4
cdr3_aa: CASSGQVTNIQYF
cdr3_nt: TGTGCCAGCAGCGGACAAGTAACGAACATTCAGTACTTC

d_call: TRBD1
clone_size: once
v_call: TRBV2
j_call: TRBJ2-2
cdr3_aa: CASSFPSTGTGYHTGELFF
cdr3_nt: TGTGCCAGCAGTTTCCCTTCCACCGGGACAGGGTATCACACCGGGGAGCTGTTTTTT

d_call: TRBD1
clone_size: -
v_call: TRBV5-1
j_call: TRBJ2-5
cdr3_aa: CASSRRTGATQETQYF
cdr3_nt: TGCGCCAGCAGCAGACGGACAGGGGCTACTCAAGAGACCCAGTACTTC